The source of this T cell receptor (beta chain) is a study of shared clonotypes between healthy human individuals. Study background: Donors consisted of two women and three men between 18 and 49.

The repertoire was sequenced with immunoSEQ multiplex PCR; TCRdb's copy has only in-frame clones and lacks some. The repertoire holds nearly 2 million clones, with just under 95% as singletons. CDR1 is MGHRA, CDR2 YSYEKL, per germline. This CDR3 has 14 amino acids. With 4 bases removed from V and 1 base from J, the gap between germline ends came to 10 bases. Terminally differentiated effector memory CD45RA+ cells were left out of the naive CD8 fraction, which was CD45RO-negative and positively selected for CCR7. The origin of this receptor is a man aged 18 to 29 in good health. The chain recombines TRBV4-1 with TRBJ1-1, with D maybe TRBD1 (6 bases). Sequenced sample: naive CD8+ T cells sorted from blood. Here the CDR3 reads CASSRKQGNTEAFF. The DNA for the CDR3 is TGCGCCAGCAGCCGCAAACAGGGGAACACTGAAGCTTTCTTT.